Following are 6 T cell receptor beta chains from one sample sequenced in a study of T cells in Graves' hyperthyroidism and ophthalmopathy. Amplification yielded TCR beta CDR3 regions, with RNA transcripts as the source. Carried out on the TCR CDR3, a first-round RT-PCR used the HTBI primer set. TCRdb re-called the multiplex PCR reads through MiXCR, storing one row per CDR3 protein. Among a few hundred thousand distinct CDR3 sequences listed, roughly 15% were seen once. The material sequenced was blood. Every receptor here comes from a woman in her thirties with Graves' ophthalmopathy.

This clonotype has a count of ten or more. The chain uses TRBV3-1 and TRBJ1-1; D may be TRBD1 (6 bases). This CDR3 comprises 13 residues. CDR1 and CDR2 from the germline V gene are LGHDT and YNNKEL (reference sequence). Trimming took 3 bases from V and 11 from J, leaving 16 bases between them. The CDR3 here is CASSHLGAVDAFF. The CDR3 nucleotides read TGTGCCAGCAGCCATCTGGGGGCCGTGGACGCTTTCTTT. The complete variable domain, with remaining parts taken from reference TRBV3-1 and TRBJ1-1, reads DTAVSQTPKYLVTQMGNDKSIKCEQNLGHDTMYWYKQDSKKFLKIMFSYNNKELIINETVPNRFSPKSPDKAHLNLHINSLELGDSAVYFCASSHLGAVDAFFGQGTRLTVV.

The rearrangement links TRBV15 to TRBJ1-2; tentative D call: TRBD1 (5 bases). Germline CDR1 is LNHNV and CDR2 is YYDKDF (reference sequence). The CDR3 runs to 17 residues. The V end lost 0 bases, the J end lost 4 bases, and 18 bases lay between the germline ends. CDR3 bases: TGTGCCACCAGCAGAGACGGGGACCTCGGAATTGGCTATGGCTACACCTTC. It is translated as CATSRDGDLGIGYGYTF.

Many counts were recorded for this clonotype. The rearrangement uses TRBV20-1 and TRBJ2-2; TRBD2 matches 7 bases. After removal of 6 bases from V and 2 bases from J, the junction contained 6 bases not matched to a gene. This CDR3 has 14 amino acids. Germline V gene sequence: CDR1 DFQATT, CDR2 SNEGSKA (reference sequence). The CDR3 region is CSAWGGLNTGELFF. DNA of the CDR3: TGCAGTGCCTGGGGGGGACTCAACACCGGGGAGCTGTTTTTT.

This clonotype was seen ten or more times. The genes are TRBV29-1 and TRBJ1-2, with 10 positions matching TRBD1. The CDR3 has 12 residues. The germline CDR1 and CDR2 sequences are SQVTM and ANQGSEA. With 6 bases clipped from V and 7 bases from J, the junction kept 5 bases outside the gene matches. This CDR3 reads CSVRQGASGYTF. As DNA, the CDR3 is TGCAGCGTCAGACAGGGGGCGAGTGGCTACACCTTC.

In its sample, this clonotype was seen many times. The V call is TRBV2, the J call TRBJ2-5; 7 bases agree with TRBD2. The CDR3 is 12 amino acids. V shed 6 bases and J 4 bases; nucleotides not matched to a gene: 2. The germline V gene encodes CDR1 SNHLY and CDR2 FYNNEI. CDR3 in DNA: TGTGCCAGCAGGGGGAGGGGAGAGACCCAGTACTTC. Its protein product is CASRGRGETQYF.

This clonotype showed up many times. This chain links TRBV30 with TRBJ1-5; possible D gene TRBD1, 5 bases. The CDR3 spans 14 residues. V was pared by 1 base and J by 9 bases, with 16 bases between. The V gene's germline CDR1 is GTSNPN and CDR2 SVGIG (reference sequence). The CDR3 DNA reads TGTGCCTGGAGTGGGGACGGTCTAGGGCTGCCCCAGCATTTT. It encodes CAWSGDGLGLPQHF.